This T cell receptor (beta chain) originates from a study of cytomegalovirus exposure and HLA in healthy donors. About the study: A prior analysis found about 120 million unique TCR beta sequences from roughly 180 million T cells.

The PCR ran on 60 Vbeta and 13 Jbeta primers. Here immunoSEQ multiplex PCR was the method, and the copy in TCRdb shows in-frame clones only, minus some. The table lists around 190,000 clones, 75% to 85% of them singletons, with 1% to 1.5% in the top ten. Study-wide points: The authors enumerated 164 TCR beta chains as linked to cytomegalovirus. Certain sequence variants were highly shared and formed a cluster, and this cluster was likely a sequencing artifact.

This clone was picked up one time. The antigen remains undetermined. Trimming took 10 bases from V and 5 from J; bases not matched to a gene: 12. The CDR3 totals 15 residues. The V gene's germline CDR1 is MNHEY and CDR2 SMNVEV (reference sequence). These donors, healthy bone marrow donors, were studied. This receptor was identified in a girl aged 2-10 years in good health and CMV-seropositive. Sequencing was performed on PBMCs. The V call is TRBV27, the J call TRBJ1-1; 11 nucleotides match TRBD1. In DNA, the CDR3 is TGTGCCACCTCGTTTATGGGACAGGGGGGGACTGAAGCTTTCTTT. It codes for CATSFMGQGGTEAFF.